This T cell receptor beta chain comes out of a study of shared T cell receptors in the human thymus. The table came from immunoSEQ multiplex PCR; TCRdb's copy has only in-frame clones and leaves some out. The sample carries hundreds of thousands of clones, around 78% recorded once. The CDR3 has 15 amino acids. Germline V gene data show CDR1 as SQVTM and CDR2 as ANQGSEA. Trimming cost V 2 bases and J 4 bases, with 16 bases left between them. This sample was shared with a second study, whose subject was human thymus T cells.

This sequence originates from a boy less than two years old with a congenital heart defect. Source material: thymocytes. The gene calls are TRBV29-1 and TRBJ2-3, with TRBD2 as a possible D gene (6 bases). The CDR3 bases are TGCAGCGTTGAAATATTACGGGAGCGCCCAGATACGCAGTATTTT. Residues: CSVEILRERPDTQYF.